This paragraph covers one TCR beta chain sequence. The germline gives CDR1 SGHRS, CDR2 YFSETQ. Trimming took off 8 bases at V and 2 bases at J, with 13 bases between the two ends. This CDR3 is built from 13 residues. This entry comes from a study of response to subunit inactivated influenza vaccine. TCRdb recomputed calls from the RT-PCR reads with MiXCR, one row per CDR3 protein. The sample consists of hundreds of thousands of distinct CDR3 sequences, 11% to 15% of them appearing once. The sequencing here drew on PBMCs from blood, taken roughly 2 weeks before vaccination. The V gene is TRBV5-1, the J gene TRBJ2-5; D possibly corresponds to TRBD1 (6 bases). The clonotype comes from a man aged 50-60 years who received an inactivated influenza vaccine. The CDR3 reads CASQQGTQETQYF. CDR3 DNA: TGCGCCAGTCAGCAGGGGACGCAAGAGACCCAGTACTTC.